These 29 T cell receptor beta chains were all obtained from the same sample, sequenced in a study of blood T cells in healthy people across ages. PCR was performed a second time for roughly 6 to 12 cycles using a sample-barcoded 5' primer and a J-beta primer mix. One entry per CDR3 protein, called by TCRdb with MiXCR from the 5' RACE reads. The sample shows about 1.5 million distinct CDR3 sequences, around 40% of them seen only once. Material for sequencing was blood. These receptors all stem from a woman in her late teens or twenties in good health.

This chain uses TRBV10-1 with TRBJ2-7, with a tentative D call TRBD2 (5 bases). This CDR3 has 17 residues. Looked up from germline, CDR1 is WNHNN and CDR2 is SYGVQD (reference sequence). Trimming cost V 3 bases and J 7 bases, with 25 bases left between them. The CDR3 protein is CASSELGPPSSYNEQYF. DNA for the CDR3: TGCGCCAGCAGTGAACTAGGGCCCCCTAGCTCCTACAATGAGCAGTACTTC.

The V gene is TRBV20-1, the J gene TRBJ2-7, with D perhaps matching TRBD2 (6 bases). This CDR3 is 14 amino acids long. V was trimmed by 6 bases and J by 5 bases, leaving 20 bases between them. The V gene's germline CDR1 is DFQATT and CDR2 SNEGSKA (reference sequence). CDR3 region: CSALRSGAGHEQYF. In DNA form, the CDR3 reads TGCAGTGCCCTCCGATCGGGAGCGGGCCACGAGCAGTACTTC.

This chain connects TRBV20-1 to TRBJ2-3, with 7 bases identical to TRBD2. Germline loops: CDR1 DFQATT, CDR2 SNEGSKA (reference sequence). This CDR3 is 14 amino acids long. The V and J ends lost 2 bases and 4 bases, in that order; junction bases with no gene match: 6. The CDR3 DNA follows: TGCAGTGCTAGATCGGCAACTAGCGCAGATACGCAGTATTTT. Its protein product is CSARSATSADTQYF.

This clonotype was detected only once. The V call is TRBV21-1, the J call TRBJ1-1. TRBV21-1 is recorded as a pseudogene. This CDR3 contains 14 residues. The CDR3, as DNA: TGTGCCAGCAGCAAAGAATTGGCCATCACTGAAGCTTTCTTT. Protein product: CASSKELAITEAFF.

This clonotype was seen a handful of times. The chain employs TRBV6-1 and TRBJ2-7; D call uncertain. The CDR3 is made up of 13 amino acids. V was trimmed by 4 bases and J by 9 bases, leaving 16 bases between them. Germline CDR1 MNHNS, CDR2 SASEGT. In nucleotides, the CDR3 is TGTGCCAGCAGTGTTGGGCTCACCCCAAGGCAGTACTTC. Translating it yields CASSVGLTPRQYF.

The CDR3 DNA follows: TGCGCCAGCAGCAGCCCAGGGGATTCACCCCTCCACTTT. It specifies CASSSPGDSPLHF. This chain joins TRBV5-1 and TRBJ1-6; maybe TRBD1 (6 bases). In germline, CDR1 is SGHRS, CDR2 YFSETQ. V was trimmed by 4 bases and J by 8 bases, leaving 10 bases between them. This CDR3 is built from 13 residues.

With respect to this clonotype: A read error may explain this, as a much larger clone is one base away. The V and J genes are TRBV25-1 and TRBJ1-1, with D possibly being TRBD1 (5 bases). Germline values: CDR1 MGHDK, CDR2 SYGVNS. The CDR3 spans 12 residues. The CDR3 DNA reads as TGTACCAGCAGTGGGCCTGCCAGGGAGGCTTTCTTT. It yields the protein CTSSGPAREAFF.

The rearrangement links TRBV20-1 to TRBJ1-3; D gene unclear. In germline, CDR1 is DFQATT, CDR2 SNEGSKA (reference sequence). Trimming removed 0 bases from V and 0 bases from J, with 9 bases in between. CDR3 length: 15 residues. The CDR3 protein is CSARDLQSSGNTIYF. The CDR3 nucleotides are TGCAGTGCTAGAGACTTACAGAGCTCTGGAAACACCATATATTTT.

In its sample, this clonotype was seen a few times. V is TRBV3-1 and J is TRBJ2-1, with 15 bases matching TRBD2. Germline V gene sequence: CDR1 LGHDT, CDR2 YNNKEL (reference sequence). The CDR3 spans 19 residues. J gave up 6 bases and V 0 bases, and 9 bases lay outside the gene matches. The CDR3 reads CASSQDWTSGGAAANEQFF. Written as DNA, the CDR3 is TGTGCCAGCAGCCAAGACTGGACTAGCGGGGGGGCCGCTGCCAATGAGCAGTTCTTC.

This clonotype was seen a few times. The chain employs TRBV7-8 and TRBJ2-3; TRBD1 is a possible D gene (6 bases). Trimming took 4 bases from V and 6 from J, leaving 26 bases between them. CDR3 length equals 18 residues. CDR1 and CDR2 (germline): SGHVS, FQNEAQ. The CDR3, as DNA: TGTGCCAGCAGCTCTTGGGTCAGGGGTCCCCAATCCCGGGATACGCAGTATTTT. Translation: CASSSWVRGPQSRDTQYF. Full variable domain (missing parts from reference TRBV7-8 and TRBJ2-3): GAGVSQSPRYKVAKRGQDVALRCDPISGHVSLFWYQQALGQGPEFLTYFQNEAQLDKSGLPSDRFFAERPEGSVSTLKIQRTQQEDSAVYLCASSSWVRGPQSRDTQYFGPGTRLTVL.

The chain uses TRBV28 and TRBJ1-2; 9 positions match TRBD1. V shed 6 bases and J 0 bases; nucleotides not matched to a gene: 5. CDR3 size: 15 residues. Germline lookup yields CDR1 MDHEN and CDR2 SYDVKM. The CDR3 protein is CASRKYRGPNYGYTF. CDR3 in DNA: TGTGCCAGCAGAAAGTACAGGGGGCCTAACTATGGCTACACCTTC.

This rearrangement joins TRBV7-2 to TRBJ2-2; the D gene could be TRBD1 or TRBD2 (5 bases each). The V end was cut by 5 bases, the J end by 0 bases, with 19 bases between. This CDR3 region has 18 residues. Germline CDR1 and CDR2: SGHTA and FQGNSA. CDR3 residues: CASSGTGGRTPNTGELFF. The CDR3 DNA reads as TGTGCCAGCAGCGGTACAGGCGGACGGACTCCGAACACCGGGGAGCTGTTTTTT.

There are a few counts of this clonotype. The genes are TRBV3-1 and TRBJ2-3; TRBD2 is a possible D gene (6 bases). V shed 0 bases and J shed 6 bases, with 16 bases lying between them. Germline V CDR1 and CDR2: LGHDT, YNNKEL (reference sequence). The CDR3 consists of 16 residues. CDR3 nucleotide sequence: TGTGCCAGCAGCCAAGAGTGGGGGAGGACTCTGGATACGCAGTATTTT. It translates to CASSQEWGRTLDTQYF.

This chain joins TRBV12-3 or TRBV12-4 and TRBJ1-2; D remains unclear. V was clipped by 3 bases and J by 4 bases, with 12 bases between them. The CDR3 is 14 residues long. CDR3 DNA sequence: TGTGCCAGCAGTTTCGATGATCAGGTCTATGGCTACACCTTC. It codes for CASSFDDQVYGYTF.

The chain links TRBV27 to TRBJ1-2; D is undetermined. The CDR3 contains 14 residues. V was clipped by 2 bases and J by 5 bases, with 12 bases between them. Germline-derived CDR1 and CDR2 are MNHEY and SMNVEV (reference sequence). The CDR3, as DNA: TGTGCCAGCAGTTTACATGGATTGGGGTATGGCTACACCTTC. Translation gives CASSLHGLGYGYTF.

This clonotype was counted between two and nine times. The CDR3 DNA sequence: TGCGCCAGCAGCTTGGCCGGGACCGTCATTATCACAGATACGCAGTATTTT. This sequence encodes CASSLAGTVIITDTQYF. The chain joins TRBV5-1 to TRBJ2-3; D possibly uses TRBD1 or TRBD2 (5 bases each). The CDR3 is made up of 17 amino acids. The V gene lost 0 bases and the J gene lost 2 bases, with 16 bases spanning the gap. CDR1 SGHRS and CDR2 YFSETQ come from the germline V gene.

This clonotype was recorded many times. The chain employs TRBV12-3 or TRBV12-4 and TRBJ1-2, with 7 bases aligning to TRBD1. V lost 2 bases and J lost 4; bases outside the gene matches: 4. This CDR3 is 14 amino acids long. This CDR3 is CASSLSTGSYGYTF. The CDR3, as DNA: TGTGCCAGCAGTTTATCGACAGGGAGCTATGGCTACACCTTC.

The chain couples TRBV10-3 to TRBJ2-5; D unresolved. The ends were cut back, 2 bases at V and 11 bases at J, with 18 bases in the middle. The V gene's germline CDR1 is ENHRY and CDR2 SYGVKD. The CDR3 is made up of 14 amino acids. DNA for the CDR3: TGTGCCATCAGTGAGGCGTTAGGAGAGGCTGAGCAGTACTTC. It specifies CAISEALGEAEQYF.

The rearrangement joins TRBV28 to TRBJ1-1; D ambiguous. The length of the CDR3 is 14 residues. Trimming removed 3 bases from V and 0 bases from J, with 8 bases in between. Germline V gene sequence: CDR1 MDHEN, CDR2 SYDVKM. Written as DNA, the CDR3 is TGTGCCAGCAGTTTCGGGAGGGTGAACACTGAAGCTTTCTTT. It specifies CASSFGRVNTEAFF.

V gene TRBV10-3 combines with J gene TRBJ2-7; D ambiguous. Germline CDR1 reads ENHRY; CDR2 reads SYGVKD. V was cut by 3 bases and J by 0 bases, with 9 bases left in between. The CDR3 runs to 14 residues. CDR3: CAISDLVYSYEQYF. The CDR3 region has the DNA TGTGCCATCAGTGATTTAGTTTACTCCTACGAGCAGTACTTC.

This clonotype was seen only a few times. The chain has TRBV12-3 or TRBV12-4 and TRBJ2-1; 8 nucleotides align to TRBD1. V shed 3 bases, J shed 8 bases, and the junction held 6 bases outside the gene matches. The CDR3 runs to 14 residues. The CDR3 protein is CASSFWTGKHEQFF. The CDR3 coding sequence is TGTGCCAGCAGTTTTTGGACAGGGAAACATGAGCAGTTCTTC.

The chain carries TRBV4-3 and TRBJ2-3, with TRBD2 identical over 9 bases. CDR1 is LGHNA and CDR2 is YSLEER in the germline V gene. The CDR3 spans 16 residues. After removal of 2 bases from V and 3 bases from J, the junction contained 6 bases not matched to a gene. CDR3 residues: CASSQRRGGGTDTQYF. In DNA, the CDR3 is TGCGCCAGCAGCCAACGGCGGGGGGGCGGTACAGATACGCAGTATTTT.

The chain joins TRBV6-2 or TRBV6-3 to TRBJ2-1; 10 bases align to TRBD2. The last part of the DNA fits TRBJ2-7 better; the J call may be wrong. Germline V lookup: CDR1 MNHEY, CDR2 SVGEGT. This CDR3 contains 15 residues. CDR3 nucleotide sequence: TGTGCCAGCACCTTGACTAGCGGGCTATACAATGAGCAGTACTTC. Its translation is CASTLTSGLYNEQYF.

V usage is TRBV7-9 and J usage is TRBJ1-1; D remains unclear. The CDR3 spans 13 residues. V lost 0 bases, J lost 11 bases, and 13 bases lay in between. Germline V gene data show CDR1 as SEHNR and CDR2 as FQNEAQ (reference sequence). The CDR3 DNA reads TGTGCCAGCAGCTTAGCACAAGCTCTCGGGGCTTTCTTT. Translated: CASSLAQALGAFF.

This chain uses TRBV11-2 with TRBJ2-7; no firm D call. V shed 2 bases and J shed 2 bases, with 13 bases lying between them. CDR1 is SGHAT, CDR2 FQNNGV, per germline. CDR3 length: 15 residues. CDR3 sequence reads: CASSLNRVNPYEQYF. CDR3 nucleotides: TGTGCCAGCAGCTTAAATAGGGTAAATCCCTACGAGCAGTACTTC.

On this clonotype itself: The junction departs from germline at one end; a sequencing error may be responsible. This sequence joins TRBV5-1 and TRBJ1-2; no firm D call. The CDR3 loop spans 13 amino acids. CDR1 SGHRS and CDR2 YFSETQ come from the germline V gene. CDR3 in amino acids: CASILGPSYGYTF. The CDR3 bases are TGCGCCAGCATCTTGGGCCCTTCTTATGGCTACACCTTC.

This clonotype was seen only a few times. This chain joins TRBV20-1 and TRBJ1-6; 7 bases line up with TRBD1. V lost 3 bases to trimming and J lost 7 bases; unmatched junction nucleotides: 6. Germline CDR1 is DFQATT and CDR2 is SNEGSKA (reference sequence). The CDR3 spans 14 residues. The CDR3: CSARNRGTNSPLHF. DNA of the CDR3: TGCAGTGCTAGGAACAGGGGCACAAATTCACCCCTCCACTTT.

The rearrangement uses TRBV6-5 and TRBJ2-5; no reliable D call. Per the germline V gene, CDR1 is MNHEY and CDR2 is SVGAGI. The CDR3 runs 13 residues. V lost 5 bases and J 0 bases, leaving 7 bases between the germline ends. CDR3 coding DNA: TGTGCCAGCAGTCTCTTTTACCAAGAGACCCAGTACTTC. It codes for CASSLFYQETQYF.

The genes are TRBV7-2 and TRBJ2-7, with D possibly being TRBD1 or TRBD2 (5 bases each). The germline CDR1 and CDR2 sequences are SGHTA and FQGNSA. The CDR3 contains 14 residues. V lost 1 base and J lost 7, with 14 bases in between. CDR3 region: CASSLERGSNEQYF. The CDR3 coding sequence is TGTGCCAGCAGCTTAGAACGGGGCTCAAATGAGCAGTACTTC. Full variable domain (outside the CDR3, taken from reference TRBV7-2 and TRBJ2-7): GAGVSQSPSNKVTEKGKDVELRCDPISGHTALYWYRQSLGQGLEFLIYFQGNSAPDKSGLPSDRFSAERTGGSVSTLTIQRTQQEDSAVYLCASSLERGSNEQYFGPGTRLTVT.